The sequence of this TCR beta chain was determined in a study of blood T cell repertoires in COVID-19. Either two negative PCRs, clearance, or symptom resolution qualified Cohort 3 donors as recovered. Trimming cost V 5 bases and J 2 bases; bases outside gene matches: 5. Germline loops: CDR1 SNHLY, CDR2 FYNNEI. CDR3 length: 15 residues. Assay: immunoSEQ multiplex PCR; the TCRdb copy retains only in-frame clones and omits some. This sample has about 280,000 clones, with around 90% found just once. This clone was found a few times. The sequenced sample was PBMCs or T cells enriched from blood (not recorded which). This TCR derives from a woman in her forties who had recovered from COVID-19. The V gene is TRBV2, the J gene TRBJ2-1; TRBD2 agrees at 8 bases. The CDR3 is CASSRTGGPYNEQFF. CDR3 DNA sequence: TGTGCCAGCAGTAGAACGGGAGGGCCCTACAATGAGCAGTTCTTC.